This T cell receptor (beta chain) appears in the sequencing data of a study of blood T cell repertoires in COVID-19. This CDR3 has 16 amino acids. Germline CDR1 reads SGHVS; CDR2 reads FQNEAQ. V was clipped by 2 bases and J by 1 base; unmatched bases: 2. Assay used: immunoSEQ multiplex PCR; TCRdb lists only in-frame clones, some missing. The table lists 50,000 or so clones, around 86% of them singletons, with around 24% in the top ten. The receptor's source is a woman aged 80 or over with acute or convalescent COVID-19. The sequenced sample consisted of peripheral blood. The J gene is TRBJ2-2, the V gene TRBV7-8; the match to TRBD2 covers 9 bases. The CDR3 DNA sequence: TGTGCCAGCAGCTTAAGTAGCGGGGGGAACACCGGGGAGCTGTTTTTT. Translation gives CASSLSSGGNTGELFF.